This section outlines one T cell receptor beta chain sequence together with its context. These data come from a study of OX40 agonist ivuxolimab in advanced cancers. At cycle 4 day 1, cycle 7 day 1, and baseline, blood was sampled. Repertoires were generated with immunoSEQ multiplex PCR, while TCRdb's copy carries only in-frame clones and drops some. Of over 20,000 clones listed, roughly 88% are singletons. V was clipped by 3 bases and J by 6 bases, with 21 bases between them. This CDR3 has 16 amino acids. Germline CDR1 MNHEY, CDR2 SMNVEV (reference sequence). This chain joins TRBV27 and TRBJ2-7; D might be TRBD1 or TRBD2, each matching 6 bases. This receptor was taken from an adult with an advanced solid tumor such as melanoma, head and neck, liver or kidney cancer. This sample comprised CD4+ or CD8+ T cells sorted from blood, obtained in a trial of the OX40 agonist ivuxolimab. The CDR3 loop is CASSFVGGAYPSEQYF. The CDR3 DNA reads TGTGCCAGCAGTTTCGTGGGGGGCGCCTATCCCTCCGAGCAGTACTTC.